The 18 T cell receptor beta chains given below trace back to one sample, sequenced in a study of blood T cells in healthy people across ages. Through a sample-barcoded 5' primer and a J-beta primer mix, a second PCR was run for roughly 6 to 12 cycles. TCRdb re-called the 5' RACE reads with MiXCR, one entry per CDR3 protein. The repertoire holds some 1.5 million distinct CDR3 sequences, 25% to 30% seen once, with more than 6% in the top ten. Input material: blood. All receptors derive from a woman under 40 in good health.

The rearrangement uses TRBV20-1 and TRBJ2-1; 7 bases match TRBD2. Germline V CDR1 and CDR2: DFQATT, SNEGSKA (reference sequence). The CDR3 runs to 12 residues. Unmatched junction bases numbered 4, after V lost 3 bases and J lost 8 bases. The CDR3 sequence is CSASGLVDEQFF. The CDR3 region has the DNA TGCAGTGCTAGCGGACTAGTGGATGAGCAGTTCTTC.

This clonotype was counted between two and nine times. V is TRBV4-2 and J is TRBJ2-7; D is undetermined. Trimming shortened V by 0 bases and J by 6 bases, and 12 bases separated the two germline ends. Germline-derived CDR1 and CDR2 are LGHNA and YNFKEQ. This CDR3 is built from 14 residues. CDR3 nucleotides: TGTGCCAGCAGCCAAGAACGGTCCTCGACCGAGCAGTACTTC. Translating gives CASSQERSSTEQYF.

V is TRBV28 and J is TRBJ1-1, with TRBD1 identical over 12 bases. The V segment lost 6 bases and the J segment 1 base; nucleotides outside the gene matches: 6. This CDR3 region has 16 residues. Germline lookup yields CDR1 MDHEN and CDR2 SYDVKM. In DNA, the CDR3 is TGTGCCAGCAGCCAGGGACAGGGGGCTGGGAACACTGAAGCTTTCTTT. The encoded protein is CASSQGQGAGNTEAFF.

This clonotype was found a few times. The V gene is TRBV25-1, the J gene TRBJ1-1; a possible D gene is TRBD1 (6 bases). The ends were cut back, 0 bases at V and 4 bases at J, with 21 bases in the middle. Germline CDR1 reads MGHDK; CDR2 reads SYGVNS. CDR3 size: 18 residues. In DNA, the CDR3 is TGTGCCAGCAGTGAATATACCCCAGGGGAAGGTACAGTCACTGAAGCTTTCTTT. This codes for CASSEYTPGEGTVTEAFF.

This clonotype was seen repeatedly, ten times or more. The V and J genes are TRBV29-1 and TRBJ2-7; the D is unclear. CDR1 is SQVTM and CDR2 is ANQGSEA in the germline V gene. The CDR3 extends over 13 amino acids. Trimming removed 4 bases at V and 4 bases at J, with 14 bases between. The CDR3 DNA sequence: TGCAGCGTTGTCACCGCGGCCAAGTACGAGCAGTACTTC. Translating it yields CSVVTAAKYEQYF.

This clonotype was found a few times. The V call is TRBV20-1, the J call TRBJ2-4, with TRBD1 identical over 11 bases. Trimming at V came to 6 bases and at J to 4 bases, leaving 11 bases not matched to a gene. CDR3 length: 16 residues. CDR1 and CDR2 (germline): DFQATT, SNEGSKA (reference sequence). The chain's CDR3 is CSAGQGALDGKNIQYF. In DNA, the CDR3 is TGCAGTGCCGGACAGGGGGCTTTAGATGGGAAAAACATTCAGTACTTC.

This clonotype was observed a handful of times. The chain couples TRBV20-1 to TRBJ2-4, with TRBD2 matching 7 bases. The DNA matches TRBJ2-7 better at its end, which makes the J call doubtful. In germline, CDR1 is DFQATT, CDR2 SNEGSKA (reference sequence). CDR3 length equals 20 residues. The DNA of the CDR3 is TGCAGTGCTAGAGATCTTGGCCTAGGGGAGTTAAGACTAGCAGTTTACGAGCAGTACTTC. This gives the protein CSARDLGLGELRLAVYEQYF.

This clonotype was seen only a few times. The chain has TRBV12-3 or TRBV12-4 and TRBJ2-5; 8 nucleotides agree with TRBD2. Unmatched junction bases numbered 5, after V lost 3 bases and J lost 2 bases. There are 15 residues in the CDR3. CDR3 sequence reads: CASSFGGADQETQYF. For the CDR3, the DNA is TGTGCCAGCAGTTTCGGGGGGGCCGATCAAGAGACCCAGTACTTC.

The table lists this clonotype with a few counts. The J gene is TRBJ2-2, the V gene TRBV4-1; a possible D gene is TRBD1 (6 bases). The germline V and J ends were trimmed by 6 bases and 8 bases, with 22 bases remaining between them. Germline-derived CDR1 and CDR2 are MGHRA and YSYEKL. The CDR3 is made up of 16 amino acids. In DNA form, the CDR3 reads TGCGCCAGCAGTCAGGTGGGGGCCTCTCGCCAAGGGGAGCTGTTTTTT. Translation gives CASSQVGASRQGELFF.

This clonotype was recorded many times. The V call is TRBV5-1, the J call TRBJ2-7, with D unclear. Trimming took off 3 bases at V and 3 bases at J, with 10 bases between the two ends. The CDR3 has 13 amino acids. Germline V gene lookup returns CDR1 SGHRS and CDR2 YFSETQ. The CDR3 nucleotides read TGCGCCAGCAGCTATATGTCGGTCTACGAGCAGTACTTC. Encoded protein: CASSYMSVYEQYF.

This clonotype was counted only a few times. The chain joins TRBV5-5 to TRBJ2-1, with D possibly TRBD2 on 6 matching bases. This CDR3 is built from 12 residues. V lost 5 bases, J lost 7 bases, and 10 bases lay in between. Germline CDR1 and CDR2: SGHKS and YYEKEE (reference sequence). The CDR3 region is CASRPLANEQFF. In DNA, the CDR3 is TGTGCCAGCAGGCCACTAGCAAATGAGCAGTTCTTC.

The chain uses TRBV5-1 and TRBJ2-2; D remains unclear. The CDR3 runs to 14 residues. V was pared by 5 bases and J by 5 bases, with 13 bases between. CDR1 and CDR2 (germline): SGHRS, YFSETQ. Here the CDR3 reads CASRLEDPTGELFF. The CDR3 coding sequence is TGCGCCAGCAGATTAGAGGACCCTACCGGGGAGCTGTTTTTT.

The J gene is TRBJ1-2, the V gene TRBV12-3 or TRBV12-4, with no clear D. The CDR3 runs 12 residues. V lost 6 bases, J lost 8 bases, and 13 bases lay in between. The CDR3 loop reads CASSLNAWGYTF. Written as DNA, the CDR3 is TGTGCCAGCAGCCTAAACGCCTGGGGCTACACCTTC.

On this clonotype: A junction end diverges from the germline sequence, so it may reflect a read error. This chain uses TRBV9 with TRBJ1-2; TRBD1 aligns across 7 bases. The germline CDR1 and CDR2 sequences are SGDLS and YYNGEE. This CDR3 has 16 amino acids. The CDR3 is CAGSAPRDSDFHGYTF. The CDR3 bases are TGTGCCGGCAGCGCCCCTCGGGACAGCGATTTTCATGGCTACACCTTC.

This clonotype was seen only once. The rearrangement uses TRBV7-2 and TRBJ1-5; unclear D gene. Looked up from germline, CDR1 is SGHTA and CDR2 is FQGNSA. The CDR3 covers 16 residues. Trimming shortened V by 5 bases and J by 0 bases, and 14 bases separated the two germline ends. CDR3 coding DNA: TGTGCCAGCAGCCCTTTTTTGGGCTATAGCAATCAGCCCCAGCATTTT. Its protein is CASSPFLGYSNQPQHF.

The genes are TRBV28 and TRBJ2-1; 13 bases are shared with TRBD2. V gave up 7 bases and J gave up 7 bases; unmatched junction bases: 10. The CDR3 runs to 16 residues. From germline, CDR1 is MDHEN and CDR2 SYDVKM. Here the CDR3 DNA reads TGTGCCAGCATCCCCTCTGAGACTAGCGGGAGGAATGAGCAGTTCTTC. It codes for CASIPSETSGRNEQFF.

The J gene is TRBJ2-3, the V gene TRBV5-4, with 12 bases matching TRBD2. Germline CDR1 and CDR2: SGHNT and YYREEE (reference sequence). There are 17 residues in the CDR3. With 4 bases clipped from V and 0 bases from J, the junction kept 6 bases outside the gene matches. This CDR3 reads CASSGASGGVSTDTQYF. CDR3 nucleotide sequence: TGTGCCAGCAGCGGTGCTAGCGGGGGGGTTAGCACAGATACGCAGTATTTT. Together with reference TRBV5-4 and TRBJ2-3, the CDR3 gives the full variable domain: ETGVTQSPTHLIKTRGQQVTLRCSSQSGHNTVSWYQQALGQGPQFIFQYYREEENGRGNFPPRFSGLQFPNYSSELNVNALELDDSALYLCASSGASGGVSTDTQYFGPGTRLTVL.

V is TRBV20-1 and J is TRBJ2-7, with 7 bases that match TRBD1. Germline CDR1 is DFQATT and CDR2 is SNEGSKA (reference sequence). This CDR3 region has 12 residues. The ends lost 5 bases at V and 4 bases at J; junction bases unmatched: 5. The CDR3 region has the DNA TGCAGTGCTCAACTGACAGGGTACGAGCAGTACTTC. Amino acids: CSAQLTGYEQYF.